Below, 24 T cell receptor beta chains from the same sample are listed, as sequenced in a study of T cells in Graves' hyperthyroidism and ophthalmopathy. Amplified TCR beta CDR3 regions derived from RNA transcripts. A set of HTBI primers served as the primers for a first-round RT-PCR of the TCR CDR3. In TCRdb, the multiplex PCR reads were re-called with MiXCR into one record per CDR3 protein. The sample carries approximately 400,000 distinct CDR3 sequences, roughly 14% recorded once. The sample consisted of blood. The receptor set was obtained from a woman in her late teens or twenties with Graves' hyperthyroidism.

This clonotype was recorded at least ten times. The V call is TRBV11-2, the J call TRBJ2-3; 7 nucleotides agree with TRBD2. This CDR3 spans 16 amino acids. Germline V gene lookup returns CDR1 SGHAT and CDR2 FQNNGV. Trimming cost V 1 base and J 1 base; bases outside gene matches: 5. The CDR3 DNA follows: TGTGCCAGCAGCTTAGGGTGGGGGAGGGGCACAGATACGCAGTATTTT. The encoded protein is CASSLGWGRGTDTQYF.

Ten or more counts support this clonotype. CDR3 residues: CASSELVAGDTQYF. The CDR3 DNA follows: TGTGCCAGCAGTGAGCTGGTAGCGGGAGATACGCAGTATTTT. J is TRBJ2-3 and V is TRBV2; 7 nucleotides align to TRBD2. The CDR3 sequence is 14 residues long. After removal of 3 bases from V and 5 bases from J, the junction contained 5 bases not matched to a gene. Per germline, CDR1 SNHLY and CDR2 FYNNEI.

This clonotype was counted many times. The rearrangement links TRBV7-9 to TRBJ1-1, with no clear D. CDR3 length: 16 amino acids. Germline loops: CDR1 SEHNR, CDR2 FQNEAQ (reference sequence). The ends were cut back, 0 bases at V and 1 base at J, with 12 bases in the middle. The CDR3 loop reads CASSLAYGPGNTEAFF. The CDR3, as DNA: TGTGCCAGCAGCTTAGCCTACGGGCCGGGGAACACTGAAGCTTTCTTT.

This clonotype was counted only a few times. This chain uses TRBV24-1 with TRBJ2-1; D is possibly TRBD1 or TRBD2 (6 bases each). Germline assignment: CDR1 KGHDR and CDR2 SFDVKD. CDR3 size: 16 residues. V was trimmed by 3 bases and J by 0 bases, leaving 11 bases between them. CDR3 sequence reads: CATSDPGAGSYNEQFF. Here the CDR3 DNA reads TGTGCCACCAGTGATCCGGGGGCGGGCTCCTACAATGAGCAGTTCTTC.

This clonotype was recorded at least ten times. DNA of the CDR3: TGCGCCAGCAGCAGCAGACAGGGGGCGTACACTGAAGCTTTCTTT. Residues: CASSSRQGAYTEAFF. The chain is built from TRBV5-1 and TRBJ1-1; 10 bases align to TRBD1. CDR1 is SGHRS, CDR2 YFSETQ, per germline. V lost 4 bases, J lost 3 bases, and 6 bases stayed unmatched. The CDR3 has 15 residues.

This clonotype was seen at least ten times. J is TRBJ1-2 and V is TRBV11-2; TRBD1 agrees at 7 bases. Trimming took 1 base from V and 1 from J; bases not matched to a gene: 9. Per germline, CDR1 SGHAT and CDR2 FQNNGV. The CDR3 sequence is 17 residues long. The chain's CDR3 is CASSLGRDRRFNYGYTF. As DNA, the CDR3 is TGTGCCAGCAGCTTAGGGCGGGACAGACGATTTAACTATGGCTACACCTTC. Full variable domain (outside the CDR3, taken from reference TRBV11-2 and TRBJ1-2): EAGVAQSPRYKIIEKRQSVAFWCNPISGHATLYWYQQILGQGPKLLIQFQNNGVVDDSQLPKDRFSAERLKGVDSTLKIQPAKLEDSAVYLCASSLGRDRRFNYGYTFGSGTRLTVV.

This clonotype was observed at least ten times. V gene TRBV20-1 combines with J gene TRBJ2-3; TRBD2 might be the D (6 bases). Germline assignment: CDR1 DFQATT and CDR2 SNEGSKA (reference sequence). The CDR3 length is 14 residues. The V end lost 3 bases, the J end lost 2 bases, and 12 bases lay between the germline ends. CDR3: CSARGGRLTDTQYF. The CDR3 DNA follows: TGCAGTGCTAGGGGGGGACGGCTCACAGATACGCAGTATTTT.

The rearrangement uses TRBV3-1 and TRBJ2-5, with D perhaps given as TRBD1 or TRBD2 (7 bases each). CDR3 length: 16 amino acids. Germline V gene lookup returns CDR1 LGHDT and CDR2 YNNKEL (reference sequence). Trimming stripped 4 bases from V and 4 bases from J, with 19 bases between. The CDR3 sequence is CASSPTSEGAGETQYF. The DNA for the CDR3 is TGTGCCAGCAGCCCTACTAGCGAGGGGGCTGGAGAGACCCAGTACTTC.

This rearrangement joins TRBV25-1 to TRBJ2-3, with a tentative D call TRBD2 (5 bases). The germline V gene has CDR1 MGHDK and CDR2 SYGVNS. The CDR3 totals 14 residues. Trimming removed 6 bases from V and 0 bases from J, with 10 bases in between. DNA for the CDR3: TGTGCCAGCAGGACCGGCGGGAGCACAGATACGCAGTATTTT. It yields the protein CASRTGGSTDTQYF.

The table lists this clonotype with many counts. The rearrangement joins TRBV6-2 or TRBV6-3 to TRBJ2-1; 13 bases fit TRBD2. Germline V gene data show CDR1 as MNHEY and CDR2 as SVGEGT. V lost 5 bases, J lost 6 bases, and 13 bases stayed unmatched. This CDR3 is built from 18 residues. The CDR3 reads CASSDSTGLAGLRNEQFF. The CDR3 DNA sequence: TGTGCCAGCAGTGATTCAACGGGACTAGCGGGACTTCGCAATGAGCAGTTCTTC.

About this clonotype: A much more abundant neighbour one base away suggests this may be a read error. The chain links TRBV19 to TRBJ2-1; TRBD1 matches at 10 bases. The CDR3 loop spans 14 amino acids. Germline loops: CDR1 LNHDA, CDR2 SQIVND (reference sequence). Unmatched junction bases numbered 8, after V lost 7 bases and J lost 8 bases. This chain's CDR3 is CASNSGTGEYEQFF. CDR3 nucleotide sequence: TGTGCCAGTAATAGCGGGACAGGGGAGTATGAGCAGTTCTTC.

Ten or more counts support this clonotype. The V gene is TRBV11-3, the J gene TRBJ2-7; TRBD2 might be the D (6 bases). The CDR3 extends over 16 amino acids. V gave up 0 bases and J gave up 6 bases, with 18 bases separating them. Germline lookup yields CDR1 SGHNT and CDR2 YENEEA. The CDR3 protein is CASSLDSGGLPREQYF. CDR3 sequence (DNA): TGTGCCAGCAGCTTAGATAGCGGCGGGCTCCCCCGCGAGCAGTACTTC.

This clonotype was picked up a small number of times. V and J are TRBV4-1 and TRBJ2-3; tentatively, D is TRBD2 (6 bases). Trimming took 3 bases from V and 4 from J, leaving 26 bases between them. Germline values: CDR1 MGHRA, CDR2 YSYEKL. This CDR3 contains 19 residues. The CDR3 loop is CASSHFPPLAGTYPDTQYF. CDR3 nucleotides: TGCGCCAGCAGCCACTTCCCGCCTCTCGCGGGAACTTATCCAGATACGCAGTATTTT.

This chain connects TRBV29-1 to TRBJ2-2, with TRBD2 as a possible D gene (5 bases). V was cut by 7 bases and J by 0 bases, with 18 bases left in between. The CDR3 has 16 amino acids. Germline assignment: CDR1 SQVTM and CDR2 ANQGSEA. CDR3 nucleotides: TGCAGCGCAGCACGTGGGAGACCCGCGAACACCGGGGAGCTGTTTTTT. Translation: CSAARGRPANTGELFF.

This clonotype was seen at least ten times. The chain combines TRBV7-2 with TRBJ2-7; TRBD1 aligns across 9 bases. Trimming took 4 bases from V and 4 from J; bases not matched to a gene: 5. This CDR3 is built from 14 residues. CDR1 and CDR2 from the germline V gene are SGHTA and FQGNSA. The CDR3 nucleotides are TGTGCCAGCAGCTACTGGGACAGGGAATACGAGCAGTACTTC. This sequence encodes CASSYWDREYEQYF.

The chain couples TRBV28 to TRBJ2-5, with D hard to call. V lost 10 bases and J 5 bases, leaving 5 bases between the germline ends. From germline, CDR1 is MDHEN and CDR2 SYDVKM. This CDR3 has 9 amino acids. The CDR3 DNA sequence: TGTGCCACTCAGGAGACCCAGTACTTC. This gives the protein CATQETQYF.

This clonotype has only a few counts. The chain recombines TRBV27 with TRBJ2-1; 8 nucleotides agree with TRBD2. This CDR3 has 17 residues. Germline CDR1 MNHEY, CDR2 SMNVEV (reference sequence). Trimming cost V 2 bases and J 7 bases; bases outside gene matches: 13. The CDR3: CASSLRPRAGGGNEQFF. The CDR3 DNA reads as TGTGCCAGCAGTTTACGACCTAGGGCGGGAGGCGGGAATGAGCAGTTCTTC.

This clonotype was found many times. The rearrangement joins TRBV5-1 to TRBJ1-1; D possibly corresponds to TRBD1 (5 bases). Trimming shortened V by 3 bases and J by 1 base, and 7 bases separated the two germline ends. This CDR3 comprises 13 residues. Germline lookup yields CDR1 SGHRS and CDR2 YFSETQ. The CDR3 region is CASSWDGNTEAFF. The CDR3 nucleotides are TGCGCCAGCAGCTGGGACGGGAACACTGAAGCTTTCTTT.

Ten or more counts support this clonotype. The chain combines TRBV20-1 with TRBJ2-1; D is uncertain. V was cut by 5 bases and J by 7 bases, with 15 bases left in between. This CDR3 spans 13 amino acids. CDR1 and CDR2 from the germline V gene are DFQATT and SNEGSKA (reference sequence). The CDR3 DNA reads as TGCAGTGCTCCACGGGCTATAGGAAATGAGCAGTTCTTC. Translating it yields CSAPRAIGNEQFF.

This clonotype was detected many times. The chain links TRBV20-1 to TRBJ2-7; 9 nucleotides agree with TRBD1. The V gene's germline CDR1 is DFQATT and CDR2 SNEGSKA (reference sequence). The CDR3 consists of 13 residues. Trimming cost V 6 bases and J 4 bases; bases outside gene matches: 7. The chain's CDR3 is CSARDRAKYEQYF. The CDR3 DNA is TGCAGTGCCCGGGACAGGGCCAAATACGAGCAGTACTTC.

This clonotype has at least ten counts. The chain couples TRBV29-1 to TRBJ2-1, with D tentatively TRBD2 (5 bases). Germline V gene data show CDR1 as SQVTM and CDR2 as ANQGSEA. Deletions cut 3 bases from V and 10 bases from J, with 16 bases between. The CDR3 has 13 amino acids. The CDR3: CSVDGRGAREQFF. The CDR3 coding sequence is TGCAGCGTTGATGGTCGGGGTGCGAGGGAGCAGTTCTTC.

The sample holds many counts of this clonotype. This chain links TRBV5-5 with TRBJ1-2; no definite D call. Looked up from germline, CDR1 is SGHKS and CDR2 is YYEKEE (reference sequence). CDR3 size: 14 residues. Trimming removed 2 bases at V and 8 bases at J, with 16 bases between. DNA of the CDR3: TGTGCCAGCAGCTTCGAGACATTCCGTTTCGGCTACACCTTC. This sequence encodes CASSFETFRFGYTF.

CDR3 residues: CASTFPSEGGVANEKLFF. Here the CDR3 DNA reads TGTGCCAGCACCTTCCCAAGTGAAGGGGGCGTAGCTAATGAAAAACTGTTTTTT. This chain joins TRBV3-1 and TRBJ1-4; TRBD1 matches 7 bases. The CDR3 sequence is 18 residues long. Germline CDR1 reads LGHDT; CDR2 reads YNNKEL (reference sequence). Trimming removed 7 bases from V and 3 bases from J; junction bases left unmatched: 17.

This clonotype was observed many times. This chain joins TRBV7-2 and TRBJ2-4, with a possible D match to TRBD1 (7 bases). The V end lost 4 bases, the J end lost 6 bases, and 13 bases lay between the germline ends. The CDR3 contains 14 residues. Germline CDR1 is SGHTA and CDR2 is FQGNSA. CDR3 region: CASSSGDSRNIQYF. The CDR3 DNA sequence: TGTGCCAGCAGCTCGGGGGACAGCCGAAACATTCAGTACTTC.